This T cell receptor beta chain was captured by sequencing in a study of identical twins. It was template switching that added a universal primer site, and there were unique molecular identifiers on the cDNA. TCRdb re-called the 5' RACE reads with MiXCR, one entry per CDR3 protein. Found here are 450,000 or so distinct CDR3 sequences, 13% to 15% of them singletons; the top ten hold around 0.57%. Many counts were recorded for this clonotype. CDR1 and CDR2 from the germline V gene are MGHRA and YSYEKL. V was trimmed by 1 base and J by 0 bases, leaving 7 bases between them. The CDR3 has 15 residues. The sample was also reused in another study, on yellow fever vaccine responses in identical twins.

This TCR was recovered from a woman younger than 30 in good health. The chain combines TRBV4-1 with TRBJ2-1; D remains unclear. The sample comprised CD4+ T cells sorted from blood. In nucleotides, the CDR3 is TGCGCCAGCAGCCAAGTACGGAGCTCCTACAATGAGCAGTTCTTC. Translating gives CASSQVRSSYNEQFF.